Each of the 16 T cell receptor beta chains below was sequenced from the same sample in a study of T cells in localized non-small cell lung cancer. Profiled with immunoSEQ multiplex PCR; TCRdb holds only in-frame clones, not every one. The sample lists some 78,000 clones, roughly 86% occurring once. The sequencing used peripheral blood, collected before any cancer treatment. The receptors were sampled from a man between 40 and 75 years old with stage I lung adenocarcinoma.

CDR3 in amino acids: CASREGGANVLTF. CDR3 in DNA: TGTGCCAGCAGGGAGGGTGGGGCCAACGTCCTGACTTTC. The rearrangement joins TRBV6-5 to TRBJ2-6; maybe TRBD2 (6 bases). The V end was cut by 6 bases, the J end by 3 bases, with 6 bases between. Germline V lookup: CDR1 MNHEY, CDR2 SVGAGI. The CDR3 is 13 amino acids.

The CDR3 nucleotides read TGTGCCAGCAGCTTCGAAGGGACTATCCCTTCCAATGAGCAGTTCTTC. Translated, it gives CASSFEGTIPSNEQFF. The J gene is TRBJ2-1, the V gene TRBV7-2; 7 positions agree with TRBD2. The CDR3 runs 16 residues. Germline V CDR1 and CDR2: SGHTA, FQGNSA. V shed 3 bases and J 6 bases; nucleotides not matched to a gene: 11. Full variable domain (missing parts from reference TRBV7-2 and TRBJ2-1): GAGVSQSPSNKVTEKGKDVELRCDPISGHTALYWYRQSLGQGLEFLIYFQGNSAPDKSGLPSDRFSAERTGGSVSTLTIQRTQQEDSAVYLCASSFEGTIPSNEQFFGPGTRLTVL.

About this clone itself: This sample includes further DNA sequences coding for the same CDR3. The CDR3 nucleotides read TGTGCCAGCAGCGTAGCGCCTTCCTCCTACGAGCAGTACTTC. It encodes CASSVAPSSYEQYF. The chain is built from TRBV9 and TRBJ2-7, with D unclear. The CDR3 has 14 residues. Deletions cut 0 bases from V and 0 bases from J, with 7 bases between. The V gene's germline CDR1 is SGDLS and CDR2 YYNGEE.

The chain links TRBV21-1 to TRBJ2-3; the table assigns TRBD2, which was not confirmed against the DNA. TRBV21-1 is labeled a pseudogene. This CDR3 is built from 19 residues. The CDR3, as DNA: TGTGCCAGCAGCAAAGAGGGAGCCGGGACTAGCGATAGCACAGATACGCAGTATTTT. It specifies CASSKEGAGTSDSTDTQYF.

The chain employs TRBV29-1 and TRBJ2-5, with a weak D call TRBD2 (6 bases). Trimming stripped 3 bases from V and 5 bases from J, with 10 bases between. The CDR3 spans 12 residues. The germline CDR1 and CDR2 sequences are SQVTM and ANQGSEA. The CDR3 sequence: CSVERGRETQYF. DNA for the CDR3: TGCAGCGTTGAGCGGGGAAGGGAGACCCAGTACTTC. Complete variable domain (other parts from reference TRBV29-1 and TRBJ2-5): SAVISQKPSRDICQRGTSLTIQCQVDSQVTMMFWYRQQPGQSLTLIATANQGSEATYESGFVIDKFPISRPNLTFSTLTVSNMSPEDSSIYLCSVERGRETQYFGPGTRLLVL.

The rearrangement joins TRBV27 to TRBJ2-3; D might be TRBD1 or TRBD2, each matching 5 bases. The germline V and J ends were trimmed by 2 bases and 4 bases, with 16 bases remaining between them. The CDR3 is 16 amino acids. CDR1 and CDR2 from the germline V gene are MNHEY and SMNVEV (reference sequence). The CDR3, as DNA: TGTGCCAGCAGTTTAGACCCCCCCGGGGACGCAGATACGCAGTATTTT. This sequence encodes CASSLDPPGDADTQYF.

V is TRBV28 and J is TRBJ1-4; 9 positions agree with TRBD1. J was trimmed by 8 bases and V by 6 bases; bases with no gene match: 7. Per germline, CDR1 MDHEN and CDR2 SYDVKM. The CDR3 is made up of 14 amino acids. For the CDR3, the DNA is TGTGCCAGCAGGCGACAGGGGGGTCCCGAAAAACTGTTTTTT. Translation gives CASRRQGGPEKLFF.

The rearrangement links TRBV19 to TRBJ2-2; D is undetermined. V shed 3 bases and J shed 9 bases, with 11 bases lying between them. The germline V gene encodes CDR1 LNHDA and CDR2 SQIVND (reference sequence). The CDR3 is made up of 13 amino acids. This CDR3 is CASSIYGMRELFF. In DNA form, the CDR3 reads TGTGCCAGTAGTATCTATGGGATGAGGGAGCTGTTTTTT.

V is TRBV27 and J is TRBJ2-7, with D perhaps TRBD1 or TRBD2 (5 bases each). The germline CDR1 and CDR2 sequences are MNHEY and SMNVEV (reference sequence). The CDR3 has 13 residues. Trimming stripped 6 bases from V and 3 bases from J, with 12 bases between. The CDR3 sequence is CASRARGNYEQYF. The CDR3 DNA is TGTGCCAGCAGGGCCCGGGGCAACTACGAGCAGTACTTC.

The gene calls are TRBV7-2 and TRBJ1-6, with TRBD1 matching over 9 bases. V shed 1 base and J 9 bases; nucleotides not matched to a gene: 1. The CDR3 spans 14 residues. Germline-derived CDR1 and CDR2 are SGHTA and FQGNSA. CDR3 in DNA: TGTGCCAGCAGCTTAGGGGACAGGGCTTCACCCCTCCACTTT. It specifies CASSLGDRASPLHF.

V and J are TRBV30 and TRBJ2-7; 14 positions match TRBD2. CDR1 and CDR2 from the germline V gene are GTSNPN and SVGIG (reference sequence). Trimming cost V 5 bases and J 7 bases; bases outside gene matches: 4. There are 13 residues in the CDR3. CDR3 bases: TGTGCCTGGCGACTAGCGGGGGGGAGGGAGCAGTACTTC. Translation gives CAWRLAGGREQYF. Full variable domain (remainder filled in from reference TRBV30 and TRBJ2-7): SQTIHQWPATLVQPVGSPLSLECTVEGTSNPNLYWYRQAAGRGLQLLFYSVGIGQISSEVPQNLSASRPQDRQFILSSKKLLLSDSGFYLCAWRLAGGREQYFGPGTRLTVT.

This clone has just a few counts. The sample contains more than one DNA sequence encoding this CDR3. The gene calls are TRBV15 and TRBJ2-4; no definite D call. This CDR3 comprises 15 residues. Between the trimmed V and J ends, which lost 4 bases and 0 bases, there was a span of 10 bases. From germline, CDR1 is LNHNV and CDR2 YYDKDF (reference sequence). The CDR3 region has the DNA TGTGCCACCAGCACCGACGTTCTAGCCAAAAACATTCAGTACTTC. It is translated as CATSTDVLAKNIQYF. Variable domain in full (rest from reference TRBV15 and TRBJ2-4): DAMVIQNPRYQVTQFGKPVTLSCSQTLNHNVMYWYQQKSSQAPKLLFHYYDKDFNNEADTPDNFQSRRPNTSFCFLDIRSPGLGDTAMYLCATSTDVLAKNIQYFGAGTRLSVL.

The J gene is TRBJ2-4, the V gene TRBV19; no clear D gene. The V end lost 3 bases, the J end lost 0 bases, and 15 bases lay between the germline ends. The CDR3 length is 17 residues. Germline CDR1 reads LNHDA; CDR2 reads SQIVND (reference sequence). The CDR3 nucleotides read TGTGCCAGTAGTATGGAAATACTTCCTCTAGCCAAAAACATTCAGTACTTC. This translates into CASSMEILPLAKNIQYF.

J is TRBJ1-2 and V is TRBV28; TRBD1 matches 9 bases. Germline V gives CDR1 MDHEN, CDR2 SYDVKM. The CDR3 spans 16 residues. V shed 4 bases, J shed 6 bases, and the junction held 12 bases outside the gene matches. CDR3: CASSYLVQGALHGYTF. The CDR3 coding sequence is TGTGCCAGCAGTTATCTTGTACAGGGGGCTCTGCATGGCTACACCTTC.

V is TRBV27 and J is TRBJ1-1; D not certain. The CDR3 runs to 14 residues. The V gene's germline CDR1 is MNHEY and CDR2 SMNVEV (reference sequence). CDR3 loop: CAPLPGSTPTEAFF. The CDR3 coding sequence is TGTGCACCCCTTCCCGGGTCCACACCCACTGAAGCTTTCTTT.

The chain recombines TRBV7-2 with TRBJ1-2; D perhaps matches TRBD1 (5 bases). The CDR3 is made up of 15 amino acids. Germline V gene sequence: CDR1 SGHTA, CDR2 FQGNSA. V gave up 3 bases and J gave up 2 bases, with 13 bases separating them. The CDR3 is CASSFTGGGNYGYTF. The CDR3 DNA reads as TGTGCCAGCAGCTTCACTGGGGGTGGAAACTATGGCTACACCTTC.